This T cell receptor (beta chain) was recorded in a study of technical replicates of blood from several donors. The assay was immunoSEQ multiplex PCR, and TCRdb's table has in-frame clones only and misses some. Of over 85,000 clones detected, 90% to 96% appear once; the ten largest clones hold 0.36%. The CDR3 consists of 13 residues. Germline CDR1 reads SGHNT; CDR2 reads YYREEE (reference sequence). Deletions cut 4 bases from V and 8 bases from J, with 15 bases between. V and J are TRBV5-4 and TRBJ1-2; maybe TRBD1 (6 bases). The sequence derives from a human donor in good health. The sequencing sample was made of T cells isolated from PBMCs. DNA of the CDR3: TGTGCCAGCAGCCCCTCAGGGGATTGGGGCTACACCTTC. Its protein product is CASSPSGDWGYTF. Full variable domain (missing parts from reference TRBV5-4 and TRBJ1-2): ETGVTQSPTHLIKTRGQQVTLRCSSQSGHNTVSWYQQALGQGPQFIFQYYREEENGRGNFPPRFSGLQFPNYSSELNVNALELDDSALYLCASSPSGDWGYTFGSGTRLTVV.